The subject of this entry is one T cell receptor beta chain. Its antigen specificity is not known. Nothing much larger sits one base from this clone, and base qualities are not available. TCRbeta CDR3 regions were amplified from genomic DNA by means of the immunoSEQ Assay, a bias-controlled multiplex PCR. The paper's processing steps were these. The number of nucleated cells in each sample was estimated from the amplification of reference gene primers within the assay. Sequence reads were collapsed and filtered to measure the absolute abundance of every unique TCRbeta CDR3 rearrangement. Productive Simpson clonality was computed per sample as the square root of Simpson's diversity index over productive rearrangements. What TCRdb holds here is the immuneACCESS table cut down to in-frame rearrangements. Part of the clones is not present; checked against another copy, under half of the missing clones reflect an unresolved V gene, and the others are unexplained. V and J calls plus clone size are reproduced from that table; the DNA served to infer D and trimming. The sample data list 400,000 or so clones, and 70% to 90% of these were observed just once. The ten biggest clones cover around 2.9% of the sample.

Including the terminal cysteine and phenylalanine, the CDR3 comprises 15 residues. Only the CDR3 DNA stays, 45 bases, in frame from base 1. The germline V gene encodes CDR1 SNHLY and CDR2 FYNNEI. Compared with germline, V lacks 4 bases and J lacks 0 bases; bases without a gene match: 3. This specimen belongs to a study of blood T cell repertoires in COVID-19 (dated by TCRdb to 2020 to 2022). Background for the entire study: Collaborator samples came from the United States, Italy and Spain and covered acute and convalescent phases of COVID-19. The prospective study material was composed of cDNA or gDNA derived from T cells, B-cell-depleted T cells, or PBMCs. Subjects who had been exposed to COVID-19, were actively infected with it, or had recovered from it provided the deeply sampled blood TCRbeta repertoires that made up the dataset. The repertoires were released in a freely available public database intended as a resource for research on the immune response to SARS-CoV-2. The samples were drawn from the first 160 participants of the ongoing ImmuneRACE study and from more than 1,000 subjects provided by 6 global collaborators. Nearly every sample came with metadata listing a de-identified subject ID, COVID-19 status, age in years and sex. Where available, HLA class I and class II types were obtained from metadata supplied by the sample provider rather than from assay-based typing.

What the research found in general, with its limitations: The quantity of clinical and demographic metadata differed by source and by participant and was supplied without curation.

Collaborating institutions collected whole blood in K2EDTA tubes following their own protocols. For TCRbeta analysis, collaborators shipped samples as frozen whole blood, isolated PBMCs, or DNA extracted from either of those sample types. The sequence links TRBV2 to TRBJ1-5; 7 nucleotides in the junction match TRBD1. The sample comprised peripheral blood. The TCR was taken from a human donor in a cohort sampled during active COVID-19. The DNA reads TGTGCCAGCAGTGCGGGACAGTATAGCAATCAGCCCCAGCATTTT. This gives the protein CASSAGQYSNQPQHF.